These T cell receptor beta chains were read from a single sample in a study of blood T cell repertoires in COVID-19. Libraries were prepared by immunoSEQ multiplex PCR; TCRdb keeps only in-frame clonotypes and omits some of them. The data show 150,000 to 200,000 clones, with 85% to 90% seen just once and 3% to 4.5% held by the top ten. The sample was peripheral blood. These receptors were collected from a man aged 18 to 29 with active or convalescent COVID-19. Both conserved end residues are part of each CDR3. A D gene is named only where the DNA matches it firmly. Part of the rows lack a size; the others show once, few, many or a class for expanded clones.

>14|TRBJ2-3|TRBV5-1|NA|NA
TGCGCCAGCAGCTTGACAGGGTTCACAGATACGCAGTATTTT
CASSLTGFTDTQYF
>13|TRBJ1-2|TRBV28|few|NA
TGTGCCAGCTGCCGAACAGGGCAATATGGCTACACCTTC
CASCRTGQYGYTF
>15|TRBJ2-1|TRBV6-5|once|TRBD2
TGTGCCAGTCCTGAACTAGCGGGGGGGCTCAATGAGCAGTTCTTC
CASPELAGGLNEQFF
>16|TRBJ2-3|TRBV9|NA|TRBD1
TGTGCCAGCAGCGTAGGACAGGGGCTGAGCACAGATACGCAGTATTTT
CASSVGQGLSTDTQYF
>16|TRBJ2-5|TRBV6-5|NA|NA
TGTGCCAGCAGTTATGCGACCCCGGGGAACCAAGAGACCCAGTACTTC
CASSYATPGNQETQYF
>14|TRBJ1-5|TRBV27|NA|NA
TGTGCCAGCAGTTTATTGGAGGGCGGTCAGCCCCAGCATTTT
CASSLLEGGQPQHF
>16|TRBJ1-2|TRBV5-1|once|NA
TGCGCCAGCAGCAACGAACCCCCGGCAGGACTCAATGGCTACACCTTC
CASSNEPPAGLNGYTF
>13|TRBJ1-1|TRBV5-1|NA|NA
TGCGCCAGCAGCTTTCAGGGGCAGGGTGGGGCTTTCTTT
CASSFQGQGGAFF
>11|TRBJ1-1|TRBV2|NA|NA
TGTGCCAGCAGTGTTGCTCGGGAAGCTTTCTTT
CASSVAREAFF
>11|TRBJ2-7|TRBV6-2/TRBV6-3|NA|NA
TGTGCCAGCAGCGTATCCTACGAGCAGTACTTC
CASSVSYEQYF
>14|TRBJ2-1|TRBV27|NA|NA
TGTGCCAGCAGTGTAGGGAGCTCCTACAATGAGCAGTTCTTC
CASSVGSSYNEQFF
>15|TRBJ2-1|TRBV7-2|NA|TRBD2
TGTGCCAGCAGCTCTACTAGCGAGACCTACAATGAGCAGTTCTTC
CASSSTSETYNEQFF
>16|TRBJ1-3|TRBV18|NA|NA
TGTGCCAGCTCACCTCCCCCACCTAGCTCTGGAAACACCATATATTTT
CASSPPPPSSGNTIYF
>13|TRBJ1-5|TRBV19|NA|NA
TGTGCCAGTAGTATCATCCGCAATCAGCCCCAGCATTTT
CASSIIRNQPQHF
>12|TRBJ2-2|TRBV20-1|NA|NA
TGCAGTGCTAGTCTATCAACCGGGGAGCTGTTTTTT
CSASLSTGELFF
>16|TRBJ2-3|TRBV9|NA|NA
TGTGCCAGCTCTCAAACCGGGACTCCGAGCACAGATACGCAGTATTTT
CASSQTGTPSTDTQYF
>16|TRBJ2-3|TRBV11-2|NA|TRBD2
TGTGCCAGCAGCTCATCAGGCGGGAGTAGCACAGATACGCAGTATTTT
CASSSSGGSSTDTQYF
>16|TRBJ1-6|TRBV9|once|NA
TGTGCCAGCAGCGTAGCGGGAAGCTCCTATAATTCACCCCTCCACTTT
CASSVAGSSYNSPLHF
>14|TRBJ2-1|TRBV7-3|NA|TRBD2
TGTGCCAGCTCAGGGACTAGCGGGAGTGATGAGCAGTTCTTC
CASSGTSGSDEQFF
>16|TRBJ1-1|TRBV11-3|NA|TRBD1
TGTGCCAGCAGCCCCTTTGGAGGGGGCATGAACACTGAAGCTTTCTTT
CASSPFGGGMNTEAFF
>13|TRBJ1-1|TRBV18|NA|NA
TGTGCCAGCTCACCGTCGCAGGTACAAGAAGCTTTCTTT
CASSPSQVQEAFF
>15|TRBJ2-3|TRBV12-5|NA|NA
TGTGCTAGTGGTACAGGGTTCTCTAGCACAGATACGCAGTATTTT
CASGTGFSSTDTQYF